What follows are 7 T cell receptor beta chains derived from one specimen sequenced in a study of regulatory T cells in long-lasting Graves disease. Library construction for TCR beta used iRepertoire HTBI primers and Arm-PCR of CDR3 regions. Via MiXCR, TCRdb re-called the multiplex PCR reads, giving one row per CDR3 protein. Among 430,000 or so distinct CDR3 sequences, roughly 21% were seen once, and the ten largest hold 14%. Noted time point: persistent/refractory GD, antithyroid drugs over 5 years with positive TRAb. Following extraction of RNA from PBMCs, that RNA was used to make the TCR library. This sample comprised peripheral blood mononuclear cells (PBMCs), obtained when the disease was refractory, from a patient treated with antithyroid drugs. The receptors originated from a female donor with Graves disease.

This clonotype was picked up many times. V usage is TRBV7-8 and J usage is TRBJ2-7; possibly TRBD2 for D (6 bases). Germline V gene data show CDR1 as SGHVS and CDR2 as FQNEAQ. V lost 5 bases and J 0 bases, leaving 17 bases between the germline ends. The CDR3 runs to 16 residues. DNA of the CDR3: TGTGCCAGCAGCATGGTAGCGGCTAAAATCTCCTACGAGCAGTACTTC. As protein: CASSMVAAKISYEQYF.

This clonotype was counted at least ten times. The chain employs TRBV6-6 and TRBJ1-6; possible D gene TRBD1, 5 bases. The CDR3 covers 16 residues. The germline gives CDR1 MNHNY, CDR2 SVGAGI (reference sequence). V was cut by 0 bases and J by 6 bases, with 12 bases left in between. The CDR3 DNA follows: TGTGCCAGCAGTTACTCGGGGAGACAGACTAATTCACCCCTCCACTTT. Translated: CASSYSGRQTNSPLHF.

Many counts were recorded for this clonotype. This chain links TRBV10-2 with TRBJ1-1; D uncertain. Trimming took off 3 bases at V and 0 bases at J, with 5 bases between the two ends. The V gene's germline CDR1 is WSHSY and CDR2 SAAADI. CDR3 size: 13 residues. The CDR3 is CASSEILNTEAFF. CDR3 bases: TGCGCCAGCAGTGAAATCCTGAACACTGAAGCTTTCTTT.

The chain uses TRBV19 and TRBJ2-6, with D hard to call. Germline assignment: CDR1 LNHDA and CDR2 SQIVND (reference sequence). The ends were cut back, 9 bases at V and 0 bases at J, with 9 bases in the middle. This CDR3 spans 14 amino acids. The DNA for the CDR3 is TGTGCCAGCCTATACAACTCTGGGGCCAACGTCCTGACTTTC. Translating it yields CASLYNSGANVLTF.

This sequence joins TRBV12-3 or TRBV12-4 and TRBJ1-5; no clear D. CDR3 length: 13 residues. Trimming cost V 5 bases and J 6 bases, with 11 bases left between them. CDR3 residues: CASSQAPFQPQHF. The CDR3 DNA sequence: TGTGCCAGCAGTCAAGCCCCGTTTCAGCCCCAGCATTTT.

The genes are TRBV14 and TRBJ2-5; D unresolved. Germline lookup yields CDR1 SGHDN and CDR2 FVKESK. V lost 1 base and J lost 3, with 15 bases in between. The CDR3 totals 16 residues. CDR3 DNA sequence: TGTGCCAGCAGCCAAGTTGGGTCCTACAAAAAAGAGACCCAGTACTTC. Its translation is CASSQVGSYKKETQYF.

This clonotype was seen many times. The V gene is TRBV27, the J gene TRBJ2-7, with 11 bases matching TRBD2. The trim removed 3 bases at V and 5 bases at J, leaving 6 bases unmatched. The CDR3 covers 15 residues. Germline V lookup: CDR1 MNHEY, CDR2 SMNVEV (reference sequence). The CDR3 protein is CASSLTSGDPDEQYF. Written as DNA, the CDR3 is TGTGCCAGCAGTTTGACTAGCGGGGACCCCGACGAGCAGTACTTC.